Below, one T cell receptor (beta chain) is given with its context. Its antigen is not known. One junction end does not reproduce the germline sequence, and a read error may be involved. CDR3 length equals 13 residues. Per germline, CDR1 SGHRS and CDR2 YFSETQ. This sample stems from a study of Graves' ophthalmopathy and Graves' hyperthyroidism. Findings and caveats of the study: Ophthalmopathy and stable hyperthyroidism were discriminated by a 13-signature model, with approximately 88% sensitivity and under 84% specificity.

Hyperthyroidism patients, aged 18 to 65, were newly diagnosed, under 2 months' duration. Ineligible for inclusion were patients with other autoimmune diseases, uncontrolled infections, pregnancy or lactation. Symptoms, serum thyroxine and TRAb, thyroid ultrasound, and orbital computed tomography formed the diagnostic basis. RNA transcripts were the source from which TCR beta CDR3 regions were amplified. HTBI primers were used in a first-round RT-PCR, which preceded a second-round multiplex PCR. TCRdb called the multiplex PCR reads again in MiXCR, with one record for every CDR3 protein. The sample holds over a million distinct CDR3 sequences, roughly 35% seen once.

The chain uses TRBV5-1 and TRBJ1-1; D remains ambiguous. The TCR sequence derives from an adult man with Graves' hyperthyroidism. Sequenced material: peripheral blood or thyroid tissue (not recorded which). This CDR3 reads CASSLTDHTEASF. CDR3 nucleotide sequence: TGTGCCAGCAGCTTGACGGACCACACTGAAGCTTCCTTT.